These T cell receptor beta chains were read from a single sample in a study of regulatory T cells in long-lasting Graves disease. A single record per CDR3 protein comes from TCRdb applying MiXCR to the multiplex PCR reads. The sample lists roughly 400,000 distinct CDR3 sequences, roughly a fifth seen once, with 14% in the top ten. Sequences were derived from peripheral blood mononuclear cells (PBMCs), sampled when the disease was refractory, from a patient treated with antithyroid drugs. The receptors here all came from a female donor with Graves disease. Both conserved end residues are part of each CDR3. The order of the fields is D gene, V gene, J gene, clone size, CDR3 DNA, CDR3 protein. The D gene is left open where the match is weak. The size of a clone is reported for some rows only, either as once, few or many, or as a class for expanded clones.

.,TRBV3-1,TRBJ2-5,.,TGTGCCAGCAGCCAAGATCAGGATGGGTACGGCGAGACCCAGTACTTC,CASSQDQDGYGETQYF
TRBD2,TRBV5-4,TRBJ2-2,few,TGTGCCAGCGGGCTAGCGGTAAACACCGGGGAGCTGTTTTTT,CASGLAVNTGELFF
TRBD1,TRBV12-5,TRBJ2-2,few,TGTGCTAGTGGTTTGTGGGGACAGGGATCAAACACCGGGGAGCTGTTTTTT,CASGLWGQGSNTGELFF
.,TRBV19,TRBJ2-4,.,TGTGCCAGTACTGATGGGGGGCCATCGGATCAGTACTTC,CASTDGGPSDQYF
.,TRBV6-2/TRBV6-3,TRBJ2-5,.,TGTGCCAGCAGTTACCGGATGGGGGCCGAGGAGACCCAGTACTTC,CASSYRMGAEETQYF
.,TRBV12-3/TRBV12-4,TRBJ1-3,few,TGTGCCAGCAGGCCAGGCGCTGGAAACACCATATATTTT,CASRPGAGNTIYF
TRBD2,TRBV28,TRBJ2-2,.,TGTGCCAGCAGCACGGGACTAGTTCGATCCGGGGAGCTGTTTTTT,CASSTGLVRSGELFF
.,TRBV7-2,TRBJ2-7,many,TGTGCCAGCAGCCCCTTAGCGGCTTCCTACGAGCAGTACTTC,CASSPLAASYEQYF
.,TRBV7-9,TRBJ1-4,.,TGTGCCAGCAGCACATCGGACCTCAATGAAAAACTGTTTTTT,CASSTSDLNEKLFF
.,TRBV2,TRBJ2-6,many,TGTGCCAGCAGTGTGGCGGTACTAGGGGCCAACGTCCTGACTTTC,CASSVAVLGANVLTF
.,TRBV30,TRBJ2-4,many,TGTGCCTGGGGCCCCCTCGGCGACATTCAGTACTTC,CAWGPLGDIQYF